This T cell receptor (beta chain) was identified during a study of blood T cells in healthy people across ages (dated by TCRdb to the mid-2010s). Background on the whole study: Template switching captured roughly one uniquely barcoded TCR beta cDNA molecule per two T cells in model experiments. Age-related changes in TCR beta repertoire diversity were measured in the study by deep sequencing normalized with unique cDNA molecular identifiers. Four age groups were formed from the donors: young (average about 15 years), middle-aged (approximately 40), aged (62) and long-lived (about 80). To avoid experimental bias, donors of different ages were spread randomly across the sequencing lanes. Two additional independent replicas of 1 million unique cDNA reads from the same blood draw were analyzed for two donors (one aged 18 to 30 and one aged 80 or older). On the study overall, not on this receptor specifically: Since profiling was done on bulk unsorted PBMCs, naive and antigen-experienced compartments could not be conclusively compared. Because donor CMV infection status was unknown, age-related changes in expanded clonotypes were potentially confounded. Estimates of total diversity based on one million sequenced T cells were considered lower bounds and underestimates. Observed TCR beta diversity correlated strongly with the percentage of naive T cells measured by flow cytometry. Observed TCR beta diversity per million T cells fell roughly linearly with age, and a significant reduction was already apparent by age around 39. Compared with the aged group, more naive CD4+ T cells, fewer expanded clones and increased TCR diversity were shown by the long-lived group, suggesting age selection.

Only one count was recorded for this clonotype. Its antigen specificity is not known. Base-call qualities are not available, and no considerably larger clone is one nucleotide away. Library creation used 5' RACE. Sequenced on an Illumina HiSeq 2500. A second PCR of roughly 7 to 11 cycles was performed with a sample-barcoded 5' primer and a J-beta primer mix. A unique molecular identifier was introduced onto each TCR beta cDNA molecule by a template-switch 5' adaptor carrying 12 random nucleotides. Each sample yielded at least 2.5 million CDR3-containing paired-end reads. First-strand cDNA synthesis was performed from all RNA using the Mint cDNA synthesis kit, with priming by a TRBC-specific oligonucleotide. Following uracil-DNA glycosylase treatment, a first 18-cycle PCR with universal primers M1SS and BC2_uni_R was performed on all cDNA. The published analysis was carried out like this. For normalization, 1 million high-quality reads, each with a distinct molecular identifier, were randomly selected from each sample. Instead of being binned into consensus sequences, reads with shared molecular identifiers were discarded. CDR3 identification, clonotype clustering and error correction used MiTCR with a Q25 quality threshold and the strictest error-elimination algorithm. A nonparametric unseen species model with Euler transformation was used to estimate lower-bound total TCR beta diversity. TCRdb passed the public sequencing reads through fastp at Q25 and MiXCR, retaining productive beta sequences. For every CDR3 protein sequence, its rows merge into one entry that carries the most common genes and DNA. V and J calls and clone size were set by TCRdb, not the authors. For this sample the table gives over a million distinct CDR3 sequences, of which about 40% were detected only once. Jointly, the top ten make up 7.9% of the sample.

Cut back by 1 base and 8 bases, the V and J ends lie 15 bases apart. Via the germline V gene, CDR1 is SGHTA and CDR2 FQGNSA. The CDR3 holds 16 amino acids from the cysteine to the phenylalanine. The read is trimmed to its CDR3 DNA, 48 bases read in frame from base 1. Systemically healthy Caucasian individuals from Russia, 35 to 50 in total and aged about 6 to 100 years, were included as donors. Each donor gave approximately 10 milliliters of peripheral blood, collected into EDTA-treated Vacutainer tubes. Ficoll-Paque density-gradient centrifugation was used to isolate PBMCs, with at least 6.5 million per sample. Total RNA was extracted from PBMCs with Trizol reagent, with at least 5 micrograms obtained per sample. For every donor, an aliquot of PBMCs went through flow cytometry to measure the percentages of naive CD45RAhigh/CD27high T cells.

The sequencing sample was made of blood. This receptor was taken from a woman younger than 35 in good health. This chain joins TRBV7-2 to TRBJ1-6; the D gene is not confidently resolved. The CDR3 sequence is CASSLESGRPYSPLHF. The DNA sequence is TGTGCCAGCAGCTTAGAAAGTGGCAGGCCCTATTCACCCCTCCACTTT.